This T cell receptor (beta chain) was identified in a study of CD8 T cells in ankylosing spondylitis. General study points: Relatively rare in peripheral blood, disease-linked clones were also CD8+. About 8 highly homologous variants made up a TCR beta motif, and this motif appeared characteristic of ankylosing spondylitis blood. Reportedly, matched ankylosing spondylitis synovial fluid was significantly enriched for disease-linked clones.

Of note for this clonotype: Its antigen is not identified.

The CDR3 contains 15 residues. The germline CDR1 and CDR2 sequences are SQVTM and ANQGSEA. The V and J ends lost 3 bases and 1 base respectively, with 16 bases between them. 5'-RACE, quantitative and with molecular barcodes, yielded the TCR beta libraries. TCRdb reanalysed the 5' RACE reads using MiXCR and keeps one entry per CDR3 protein. This table holds about 360,000 distinct CDR3 sequences, about 14% found once. Sequencing was done on a sample of blood, either unsorted or a sorted T cell fraction (not recorded which). The TCR comes from a male donor with ankylosing spondylitis or in good health (not recorded which). The genes are TRBV29-1 and TRBJ2-7, with a possible D match to TRBD2 (6 bases). CDR3 amino acids: CSVEGIGGRSYEQYF. In DNA, the CDR3 is TGCAGCGTTGAGGGAATTGGGGGGAGGTCCTACGAGCAGTACTTC.